The 16 T cell receptor beta chains listed next were all sequenced from one sample in a study of OX40 agonist ivuxolimab in advanced cancers. The data were produced by immunoSEQ multiplex PCR, yet TCRdb's version contains in-frame clones alone and is incomplete. The sample has more than 45,000 clones, 65% to 90% seen once. The input for sequencing was CD4+ or CD8+ T cells sorted from blood, taken in a trial of the OX40 agonist ivuxolimab. The receptors stem from an adult with an advanced solid tumor such as melanoma, head and neck, liver or kidney cancer.

CDR3: CASRLRRSSYNEQFF. For the CDR3, the DNA is TGTGCCAGCAGACTTCGCAGGAGCTCCTACAATGAGCAGTTCTTC. The chain combines TRBV7-9 with TRBJ2-1; unclear D gene. The CDR3 has 15 amino acids. V shed 6 bases and J shed 0 bases, with 12 bases lying between them. Germline assignment: CDR1 SEHNR and CDR2 FQNEAQ (reference sequence).

The genes are TRBV5-8 and TRBJ1-5; 9 bases match TRBD1. Germline V gene lookup returns CDR1 SGHTS and CDR2 YDEGEE. The CDR3 runs 14 residues. With 4 bases clipped from V and 6 bases from J, the junction kept 5 bases outside the gene matches. CDR3 nucleotide sequence: TGTGCCAGCAGCCCGGGACAGGGAGTTCAGCCCCAGCATTTT. Encoded protein: CASSPGQGVQPQHF.

This sequence joins TRBV29-1 and TRBJ2-1, with 10 bases that match TRBD2. In germline, CDR1 is SQVTM, CDR2 ANQGSEA. This CDR3 spans 13 amino acids. The J segment lost 6 bases and the V segment lost 7 bases, leaving 6 bases of the junction unmatched. For the CDR3, the DNA is TGCAGCGCGCGACTAGCGGGCCTCAATGAGCAGTTCTTC. Translation gives CSARLAGLNEQFF.

The chain employs TRBV20-1 and TRBJ2-3; D unresolved. Trimming removed 7 bases from V and 2 bases from J, with 7 bases in between. CDR1 is DFQATT and CDR2 is SNEGSKA in the germline V gene (reference sequence). CDR3 length equals 11 residues. CDR3 protein: CSVGVTDTQYF. The CDR3 DNA follows: TGCAGTGTTGGGGTCACAGATACGCAGTATTTT.

This chain joins TRBV7-2 and TRBJ1-1, with D perhaps matching TRBD1 (6 bases). The V gene lost 3 bases and the J gene lost 8 bases, with 19 bases spanning the gap. Germline CDR1 SGHTA, CDR2 FQGNSA. The CDR3 has 15 amino acids. CDR3 nucleotide sequence: TGTGCCAGCAGCTTGGAAACAGGGCCTTCGTTAGAAGCTTTCTTT. Its translation is CASSLETGPSLEAFF.

V and J are TRBV7-9 and TRBJ1-5, with TRBD1 identical over 10 bases. The V and J ends lost 5 bases and 4 bases, in that order; junction bases with no gene match: 11. This CDR3 is 17 amino acids long. The germline V gene has CDR1 SEHNR and CDR2 FQNEAQ (reference sequence). The CDR3 bases are TGTGCCAGCAGCCCCGGGACAGGGGCCCTGGGGAATCAGCCCCAGCATTTT. Translating it yields CASSPGTGALGNQPQHF. The full variable domain, its missing parts supplied by reference TRBV7-9 and TRBJ1-5, is DTGVSQNPRHKITKRGQNVTFRCDPISEHNRLYWYRQTLGQGPEFLTYFQNEAQLEKSRLLSDRFSAERPKGSFSTLEIQRTEQGDSAMYLCASSPGTGALGNQPQHFGDGTRLSIL.

The rearrangement joins TRBV7-8 to TRBJ2-2; D perhaps matches TRBD1 (5 bases). The CDR3 contains 15 residues. V gave up 1 base and J gave up 1 base, with 7 bases separating them. Germline CDR1 SGHVS, CDR2 FQNEAQ. CDR3 in DNA: TGTGCCAGCAGCTTAGACAGGCAGAACACCGGGGAGCTGTTTTTT. This codes for CASSLDRQNTGELFF.

This chain links TRBV7-8 with TRBJ1-1, with TRBD1 as a possible D gene (5 bases). V lost 5 bases to trimming and J lost 4 bases, with 17 bases between them. Germline assignment: CDR1 SGHVS and CDR2 FQNEAQ. The CDR3 has 15 residues. The CDR3 DNA reads TGTGCCAGCAGCCCGCTAAGGGGTTTCGTCACTGAAGCTTTCTTT. Its translation: CASSPLRGFVTEAFF. The variable domain in full, completed from reference TRBV7-8 and TRBJ1-1, reads GAGVSQSPRYKVAKRGQDVALRCDPISGHVSLFWYQQALGQGPEFLTYFQNEAQLDKSGLPSDRFFAERPEGSVSTLKIQRTQQEDSAVYLCASSPLRGFVTEAFFGQGTRLTVV.

This chain links TRBV5-1 with TRBJ2-1; no firm D call. Between the trimmed V and J ends, which lost 0 bases and 0 bases, there was a span of 7 bases. This CDR3 is 15 amino acids long. The germline V gene encodes CDR1 SGHRS and CDR2 YFSETQ. CDR3 amino acids: CASSLEGLSYNEQFF. CDR3 coding DNA: TGCGCCAGCAGCTTGGAAGGGCTCTCCTACAATGAGCAGTTCTTC.

The chain links TRBV5-6 to TRBJ2-1; 10 bases map to TRBD1. Germline V gene sequence: CDR1 SGHDT, CDR2 YYEEEE. J gave up 3 bases and V 1 base, and 4 bases lay outside the gene matches. The CDR3 is made up of 16 amino acids. The CDR3 sequence is CASSLMGTGDYNEQFF. In DNA form, the CDR3 reads TGTGCCAGCAGCTTGATGGGGACAGGGGACTACAATGAGCAGTTCTTC.

The J gene is TRBJ2-3, the V gene TRBV28; 8 nucleotides line up with TRBD2. CDR1 MDHEN and CDR2 SYDVKM come from the germline V gene. Unmatched junction bases numbered 9, after V lost 4 bases and J lost 3 bases. The length of the CDR3 is 16 residues. CDR3 in amino acids: CASSSPSGLGTDTQYF. CDR3 in DNA: TGTGCCAGCAGTTCGCCTTCGGGACTAGGGACAGATACGCAGTATTTT.

This clone was recorded once. This chain links TRBV28 with TRBJ2-2, with D hard to call. The CDR3 contains 14 residues. The germline V gene encodes CDR1 MDHEN and CDR2 SYDVKM. V dropped 10 bases and J dropped 8 bases, with 20 bases sitting between them. Here the CDR3 reads CATLDPNKPGELFF. The CDR3 bases are TGTGCCACCCTCGACCCAAATAAACCAGGGGAGCTGTTTTTT. Full variable domain (remainder filled in from reference TRBV28 and TRBJ2-2): DVKVTQSSRYLVKRTGEKVFLECVQDMDHENMFWYRQDPGLGLRLIYFSYDVKMKEKGDIPEGYSVSREKKERFSLILESASTNQTSMYLCATLDPNKPGELFFGEGSRLTVL.

The chain is built from TRBV11-3 and TRBJ2-2; D perhaps matches TRBD2 (5 bases). The CDR3 contains 14 residues. The germline CDR1 and CDR2 sequences are SGHNT and YENEEA. V lost 1 base and J lost 3, with 6 bases in between. The CDR3 nucleotides read TGTGCCAGCAGCTTAGGAGGGTACACCGGGGAGCTGTTTTTT. The encoded protein is CASSLGGYTGELFF.

The chain joins TRBV5-6 to TRBJ2-4; D not certain. The CDR3 runs to 15 residues. The germline V gene has CDR1 SGHDT and CDR2 YYEEEE. V was pared by 7 bases and J by 0 bases, with 14 bases between. CDR3 protein: CASRQRSLAKNIQYF. The CDR3 nucleotides read TGTGCCAGCCGTCAGAGATCTCTAGCCAAAAACATTCAGTACTTC. Looking up the rest from reference TRBV5-6 and TRBJ2-4 gives the full variable domain: DAGVTQSPTHLIKTRGQQVTLRCSPKSGHDTVSWYQQALGQGPQFIFQYYEEEERQRGNFPDRFSGHQFPNYSSELNVNALLLGDSALYLCASRQRSLAKNIQYFGAGTRLSVL.

The chain joins TRBV7-2 to TRBJ2-7, with D perhaps given as TRBD1 or TRBD2 (6 bases each). The CDR3 length is 14 residues. Trimming pared 2 bases from V and 2 bases from J, leaving 10 bases between. CDR1 and CDR2 (germline): SGHTA, FQGNSA. The CDR3 sequence: CASSLKGGPYEQYF. CDR3 in DNA: TGTGCCAGCAGCTTAAAGGGGGGTCCCTACGAGCAGTACTTC.

The chain links TRBV7-9 to TRBJ1-1; D unclear. The CDR3 spans 13 residues. The V gene's germline CDR1 is SEHNR and CDR2 FQNEAQ (reference sequence). V shed 8 bases and J shed 1 base, with 11 bases lying between them. The CDR3 DNA follows: TGTGCCAGCCTTAGGGAGGGGAACACTGAAGCTTTCTTT. It encodes CASLREGNTEAFF.